The source of this T cell receptor beta chain is a study of shared clonotypes between healthy human individuals. About the research overall: Three plates each covered CD4 naive and memory; CD8 naive two, CD8 memory one. Whole-study findings and limits: The generation probabilities recorded for non-shared clonotypes fell below those of clonotypes shared by all four donors.

CD4+ cell separation produced CD45RA+ naive and CD45RA-negative memory subsets. Clones were sequenced by immunoSEQ multiplex PCR, and TCRdb holds only the in-frame ones, with some missing. The sample lists about 2.4 million clones; around 90% were seen once. Points on this clone: The antigen is not known.

This CDR3 spans 17 amino acids. Deletions cut 1 base from V and 1 base from J, with 16 bases between. From germline, CDR1 is MGHDK and CDR2 SYGVNS. This rearrangement joins TRBV25-1 to TRBJ1-2; possible D gene TRBD1, 6 bases. The specimen sequenced was naive CD4+ T cells sorted from blood. Specified subset: CD45RA+ positively selected. This clonotype was obtained from a young man in good health. The CDR3 sequence is CASSEWGGRGVNYGYTF. In DNA, the CDR3 is TGTGCCAGCAGTGAATGGGGCGGCAGGGGAGTTAACTATGGCTACACCTTC.